This T cell receptor (beta chain) came from a study of blood T cells in healthy people across ages (dated by TCRdb to between 2014 and 2016). Some background on the complete study: Template switching captured roughly one uniquely barcoded TCR beta cDNA molecule per two T cells in model experiments. To track age-related changes in TCR beta repertoire diversity, the study relied on deep sequencing normalized with unique cDNA molecular identifiers. The donors were divided into four age groups: young (average around 17 years), middle-aged (roughly 40), aged (roughly 66) and long-lived (roughly 88). To avoid experimental bias, donors of different ages were randomly spread across the sequencing lanes. For two donors (one aged 18 to 30 and one aged 80 or older), the study analyzed two additional independent replicas of 1 million unique cDNA reads from the same blood draw. Summary of the overall study and its limitations: Because the CMV infection status of the donors was unknown, age-related changes in expanded clonotypes may potentially have been confounded. The long-lived group showed more naive CD4+ T cells, fewer expanded clones and increased TCR diversity than the aged group, suggesting age selection. A strong correlation was found between observed TCR beta diversity and the percentage of naive T cells measured by flow cytometry. Bulk unsorted PBMC profiling prevented conclusive comparison of naive and antigen-experienced compartments. Observed TCR beta diversity per million T cells fell roughly linearly with age, and a significant reduction was already apparent by age roughly 41. Total diversity estimates from one million sequenced T cells were considered lower bounds and underestimates.

The donors were some 36 Caucasian individuals from Russia, aged 6 to 90 years, who were systemically healthy. Roughly 10 milliliters of peripheral blood were drawn from each donor into EDTA-treated Vacutainer tubes. Ficoll-Paque density-gradient centrifugation was used to isolate PBMCs, with at least 7 million obtained per sample. Total RNA, at least 5.5 micrograms per sample, was extracted from PBMCs with Trizol reagent. For every donor, an aliquot of PBMCs went through flow cytometry to measure the percentages of naive CD45RAhigh/CD27high T cells. This clonotype was observed at least ten times. This clone's antigen is unknown. Per-base qualities were not stored, and no clone one base away is much larger. The library was obtained by 5' RACE. Sequencing instrument: Illumina HiSeq 2500. A second PCR of about 7 to 12 cycles was run with a J-beta primer mix and a sample-barcoded 5' primer. A unique molecular identifier was introduced onto each TCR beta cDNA molecule by a template-switch 5' adaptor carrying 12 random nucleotides. Each sample yielded at least 2.5 million CDR3-containing paired-end reads. All of the RNA was converted into first-strand cDNA using the Mint cDNA synthesis kit, with a TRBC-specific oligonucleotide serving as the primer. Following uracil-DNA glycosylase treatment, a first 18-cycle PCR with universal primers M1SS and BC2_uni_R was performed on all cDNA. The study's own analysis went as follows. Each sample was normalized by randomly selecting 1 million high-quality reads, each carrying a distinct molecular identifier. Reads sharing molecular identifiers were discarded rather than binned into consensus sequences. MiTCR, run with a Q25 quality threshold and the strictest error-elimination algorithm, handled CDR3 identification, clonotype clustering and error correction. Lower-bound total TCR beta diversity was estimated with a nonparametric unseen species model using Euler transformation. TCRdb reran the public reads through fastp at Q25 and MiXCR, keeping productive beta chains. Rows with a matching CDR3 protein are joined into one entry that keeps the most common DNA and genes. These V and J calls are TCRdb output, not the study's own analysis. This sample is represented by 720,000 or so distinct CDR3 sequences; around 41% of them were singletons. The ten largest clones add up to approximately 29% of the sample.

This sequence was found in a man older than 75 in good health. The sequencing sample was made of blood.

The DNA sequence reads TGCAGCGCCAATTTAGCGGGAGCTACGGATACGCAGTATTTT. Protein translation: CSANLAGATDTQYF. Recombination linked TRBV29-1 to TRBJ2-3; TRBD2 fits 9 bases in the junction. CDR1 and CDR2 were assigned from the germline V gene as SQVTM and ANQGSEA. The CDR3 goes from the cysteine to the phenylalanine over 14 residues. CDR3 DNA is the only sequence kept; it has 42 bases, read in frame from the first base. The V end gives up 7 bases and the J end 6 bases, leaving 11 bases in the junction not matched to a gene.